This TCR beta chain originates from a study of persistence of HIV-infected CD4 T cells. V lost 4 bases, J lost 3 bases, and 8 bases stayed unmatched. CDR1 is SGDLS, CDR2 YYNGEE, per germline. The CDR3 totals 15 residues. With respect to this clone: Its target is unknown.

Cells were stimulated with overlapping HIV-1 Gag 15-mer peptides. CD4+ T cells upregulating both CD40 ligand and CD69 were sorted as responding cells. Inclusion required CMV-positive serology and CD4+ counts above 400 cells/uL. Anti-CD28/CD49d costimulation, CD40-blocking antibody and enfuvirtide were given to CD8-depleted PBMCs for 18 hours. This was the immunoSEQ version 4 assay in survey mode. The table came from immunoSEQ multiplex PCR; TCRdb's copy has only in-frame clones and leaves some out. The sample holds tens of thousands of clones, roughly 70% seen once. V gene TRBV9 combines with J gene TRBJ1-1; TRBD1 matches at 8 bases. The sequence was collected from an adult man with HIV who was CMV-seropositive. Source: CD4+ T cells sorted from PBMCs after approximately 20-hour stimulation, taken from a patient who received antiretroviral therapy. The CDR3 spells CASSPRTGIDTEAFF. The CDR3 DNA reads TGTGCCAGCAGCCCACGGACAGGGATAGACACTGAAGCTTTCTTT.